This T cell receptor (beta chain) was identified during a study of cytomegalovirus exposure and HLA in healthy donors. CDR1 is SEHNR, CDR2 FQNEAQ, per germline (reference sequence). The CDR3 extends over 16 amino acids. V was cut by 6 bases and J by 3 bases, with 18 bases left in between. Study observations and caveats: At a 0.05 false discovery rate, a later analysis found about 17,000 TCR beta sequences to be associated with HLA alleles. Presence/absence analyses treated sequencing depth as roughly uniform across donors. Being productive about 87% or about 30% of the time was typical of most TCR beta V segments in an earlier analysis.

Concerning this clone itself: Its antigen is not identified.

Primers for the PCR totalled 60 Vbeta and 13 Jbeta. Only in-frame clones appear in the TCRdb table, and some are missing; sequencing was by immunoSEQ multiplex PCR. Seen here are 100,000 or so clones, roughly 79% observed once, and the top ten hold about 5.3%. The chain employs TRBV7-9 and TRBJ2-1; maybe TRBD2 (6 bases). The specimen was PBMCs. The sequence derives from a male donor in good health and CMV-seronegative. This chain's CDR3 is CASSSNRDSDYNEQFF. As DNA, the CDR3 is TGTGCCAGCAGTAGTAACCGGGACTCTGACTACAATGAGCAGTTCTTC.